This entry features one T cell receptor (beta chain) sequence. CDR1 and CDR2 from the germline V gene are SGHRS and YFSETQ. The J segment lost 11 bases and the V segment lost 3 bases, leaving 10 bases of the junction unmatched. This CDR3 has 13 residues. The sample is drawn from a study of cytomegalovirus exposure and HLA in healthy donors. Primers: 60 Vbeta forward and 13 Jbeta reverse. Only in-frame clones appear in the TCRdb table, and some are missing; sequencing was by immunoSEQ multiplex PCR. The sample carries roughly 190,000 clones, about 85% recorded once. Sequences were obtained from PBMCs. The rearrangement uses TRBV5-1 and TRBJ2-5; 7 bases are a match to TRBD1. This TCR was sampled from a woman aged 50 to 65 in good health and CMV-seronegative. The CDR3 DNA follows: TGCGCCAGCAGCTCGACAGGGCCCGATGAGCAGTACTTC. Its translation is CASSSTGPDEQYF. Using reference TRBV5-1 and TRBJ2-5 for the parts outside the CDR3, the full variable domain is KAGVTQTPRYLIKTRGQQVTLSCSPISGHRSVSWYQQTPGQGLQFLFEYFSETQRNKGNFPGRFSGRQFSNSRSEMNVSTLELGDSALYLCASSSTGPDEQYFGPGTRLLVL.